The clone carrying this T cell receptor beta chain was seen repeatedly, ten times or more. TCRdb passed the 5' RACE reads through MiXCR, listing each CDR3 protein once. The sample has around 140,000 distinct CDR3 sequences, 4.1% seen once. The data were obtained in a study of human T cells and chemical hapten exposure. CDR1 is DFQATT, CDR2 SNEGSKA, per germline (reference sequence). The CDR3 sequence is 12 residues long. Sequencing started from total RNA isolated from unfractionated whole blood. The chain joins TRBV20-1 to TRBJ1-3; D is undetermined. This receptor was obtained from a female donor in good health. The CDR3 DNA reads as TGCAGCAGCCTTCAATCTGGAAACACCATATATTTT. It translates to CSSLQSGNTIYF.